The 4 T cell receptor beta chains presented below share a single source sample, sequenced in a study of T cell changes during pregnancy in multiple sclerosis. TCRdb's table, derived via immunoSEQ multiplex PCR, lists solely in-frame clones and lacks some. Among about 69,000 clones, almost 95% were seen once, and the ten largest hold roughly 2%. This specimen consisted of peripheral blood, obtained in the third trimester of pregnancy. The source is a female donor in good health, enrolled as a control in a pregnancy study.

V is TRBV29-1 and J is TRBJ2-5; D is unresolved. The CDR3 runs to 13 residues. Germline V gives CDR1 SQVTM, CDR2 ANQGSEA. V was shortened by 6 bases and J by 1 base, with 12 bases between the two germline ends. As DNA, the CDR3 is TGCAGCGTAGCCATAGGAGTCCAAGAGACCCAGTACTTC. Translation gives CSVAIGVQETQYF.

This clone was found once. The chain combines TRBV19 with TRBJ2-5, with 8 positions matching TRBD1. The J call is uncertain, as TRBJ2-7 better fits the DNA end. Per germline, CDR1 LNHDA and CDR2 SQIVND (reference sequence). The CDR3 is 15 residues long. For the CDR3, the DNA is TGTGCCAGTAGTATAGTGCGCAGGGGGCAGGACGAGCAGTACTTC. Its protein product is CASSIVRRGQDEQYF.

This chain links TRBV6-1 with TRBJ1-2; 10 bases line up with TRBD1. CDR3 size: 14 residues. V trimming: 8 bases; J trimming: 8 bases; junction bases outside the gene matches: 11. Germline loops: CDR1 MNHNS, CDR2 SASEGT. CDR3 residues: CASLATGGAGGYTF. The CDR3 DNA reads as TGTGCCAGCTTGGCGACAGGGGGCGCAGGGGGCTACACCTTC.

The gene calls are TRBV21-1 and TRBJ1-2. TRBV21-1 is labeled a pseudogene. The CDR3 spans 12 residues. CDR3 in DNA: TGTGCCAGCATAAAGCGAACCTGTTATTACACCTTC. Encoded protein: CASIKRTCYYTF.